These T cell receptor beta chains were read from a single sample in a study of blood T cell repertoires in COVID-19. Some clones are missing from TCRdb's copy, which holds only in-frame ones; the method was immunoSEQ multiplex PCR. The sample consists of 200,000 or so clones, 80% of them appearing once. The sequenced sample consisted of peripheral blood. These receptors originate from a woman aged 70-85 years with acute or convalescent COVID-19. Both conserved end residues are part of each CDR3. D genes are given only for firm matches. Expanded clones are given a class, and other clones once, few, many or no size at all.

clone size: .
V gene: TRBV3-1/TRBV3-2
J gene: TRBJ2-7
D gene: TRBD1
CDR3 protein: CASSHRDRDYEQYF
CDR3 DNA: TGTGCCAGCAGCCACAGGGACAGAGACTACGAGCAGTACTTC

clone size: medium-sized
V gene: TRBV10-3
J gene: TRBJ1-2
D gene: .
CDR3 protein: CAIRDSPIYGYTF
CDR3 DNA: TGTGCCATCAGGGACAGTCCTATCTATGGCTACACCTTC

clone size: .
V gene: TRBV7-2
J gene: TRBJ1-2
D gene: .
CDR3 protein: CASSLRQGLGGYTF
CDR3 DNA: TGTGCCAGCAGCTTAAGGCAGGGGCTAGGAGGCTACACCTTC

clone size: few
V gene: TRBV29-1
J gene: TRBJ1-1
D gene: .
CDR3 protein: CSVQTSNTEAFF
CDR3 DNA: TGCAGCGTTCAAACTTCGAACACTGAAGCTTTCTTT

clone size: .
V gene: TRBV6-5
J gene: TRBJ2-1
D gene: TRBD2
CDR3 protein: CASGGLALYEQFF
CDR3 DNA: TGTGCCTCGGGAGGGCTCGCTTTATATGAGCAGTTCTTC

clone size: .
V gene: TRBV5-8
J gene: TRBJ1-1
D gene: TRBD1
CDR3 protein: CASSLGDRAHTEAFF
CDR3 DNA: TGTGCCAGCAGCTTGGGAGACAGGGCCCACACTGAAGCTTTCTTT

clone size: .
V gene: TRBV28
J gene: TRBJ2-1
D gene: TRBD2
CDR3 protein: CASSLLRLAGEYAQFF
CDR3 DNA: TGTGCCAGCAGTTTATTGAGGCTAGCGGGAGAGTACGCGCAGTTCTTC

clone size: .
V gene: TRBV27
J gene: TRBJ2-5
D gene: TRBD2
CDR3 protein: CASSTPLAGGRETQYF
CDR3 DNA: TGTGCCAGCAGTACTCCTCTAGCGGGAGGACGGGAGACCCAGTACTTC

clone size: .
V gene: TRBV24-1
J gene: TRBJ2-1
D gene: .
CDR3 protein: CATSAIGESSYNEQFF
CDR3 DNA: TGTGCCACCAGTGCGATAGGGGAAAGCTCCTACAATGAGCAGTTCTTC

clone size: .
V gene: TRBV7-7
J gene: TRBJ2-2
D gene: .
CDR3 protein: CASSLGGQYTGELFF
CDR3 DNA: TGTGCCAGCAGCTTGGGAGGACAATATACCGGGGAGCTGTTTTTT

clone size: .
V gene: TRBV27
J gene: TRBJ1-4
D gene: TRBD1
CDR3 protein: CASSLRDRGNEKLFF
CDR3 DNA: TGTGCCAGCAGTCTAAGGGACAGGGGGAATGAAAAACTGTTTTTT

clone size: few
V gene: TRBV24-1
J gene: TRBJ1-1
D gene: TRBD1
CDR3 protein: CATSAGPGTAIDTEAFF
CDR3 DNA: TGTGCCACCAGTGCTGGTCCCGGGACAGCGATTGACACTGAAGCTTTCTTT

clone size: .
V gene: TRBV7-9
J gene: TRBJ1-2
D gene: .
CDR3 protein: CASSLDQAYGYTF
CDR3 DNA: TGTGCCAGCAGCTTAGATCAGGCCTATGGCTACACCTTC

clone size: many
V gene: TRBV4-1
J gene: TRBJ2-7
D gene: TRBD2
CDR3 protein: CASSHAIASGGQAYEQYF
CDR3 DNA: TGCGCCAGCAGCCACGCTATAGCATCGGGGGGTCAGGCCTACGAGCAGTACTTC

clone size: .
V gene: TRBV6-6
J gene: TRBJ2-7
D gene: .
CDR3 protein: CASSGRASLSYEQYF
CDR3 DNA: TGTGCCAGCAGCGGCAGGGCTTCCCTCTCCTACGAGCAGTACTTC

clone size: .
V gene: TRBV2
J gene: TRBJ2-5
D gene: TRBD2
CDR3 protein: CASSTGTSSETQYF
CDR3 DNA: TGTGCCAGCAGTACCGGGACTAGCTCGGAGACCCAGTACTTC